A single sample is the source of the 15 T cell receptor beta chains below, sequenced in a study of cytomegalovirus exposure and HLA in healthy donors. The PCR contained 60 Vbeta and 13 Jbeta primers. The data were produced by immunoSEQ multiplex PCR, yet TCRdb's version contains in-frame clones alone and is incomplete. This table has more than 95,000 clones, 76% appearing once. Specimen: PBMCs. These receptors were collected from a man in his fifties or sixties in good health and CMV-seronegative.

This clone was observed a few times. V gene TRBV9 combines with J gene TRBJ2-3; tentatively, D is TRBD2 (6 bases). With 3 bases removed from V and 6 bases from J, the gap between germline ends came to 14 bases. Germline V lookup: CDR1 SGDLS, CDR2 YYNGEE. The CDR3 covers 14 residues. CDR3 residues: CASSEGGARDTQYF. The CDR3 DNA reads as TGTGCCAGCAGCGAGGGCGGGGCCCGGGATACGCAGTATTTT.

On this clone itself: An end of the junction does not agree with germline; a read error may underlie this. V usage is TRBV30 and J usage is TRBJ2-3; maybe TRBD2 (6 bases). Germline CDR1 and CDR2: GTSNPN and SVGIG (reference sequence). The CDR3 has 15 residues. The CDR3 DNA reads TGTGCCTGGAGGGGAGGTAGATTTAGCACAGATACGCGGTATTTT. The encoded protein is CAWRGGRFSTDTRYF. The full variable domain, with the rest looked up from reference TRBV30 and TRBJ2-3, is SQTIHQWPATLVQPVGSPLSLECTVEGTSNPNLYWYRQAAGRGLQLLFYSVGIGQISSEVPQNLSASRPQDRQFILSSKKLLLSDSGFYLCAWRGGRFSTDTRYFGPGTRLTVL.

The CDR3, as DNA: TGTGCCAGTAGTATAGATCCACTAGCCCAGAGCTCCTACGAGCAGTACGTC. Amino acids: CASSIDPLAQSSYEQYV. The chain joins TRBV19 to TRBJ2-7; tentatively, D is TRBD2 (6 bases). Per germline, CDR1 LNHDA and CDR2 SQIVND (reference sequence). The CDR3 runs to 17 residues. Between the trimmed V and J ends, which lost 0 bases and 0 bases, there was a span of 15 bases.

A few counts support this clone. The CDR3 DNA reads TGTGCCATCAGCAGGACTAGCGGGGGAGCTATCAACACCGGGGAGCTGTTTTTT. Translated, it gives CAISRTSGGAINTGELFF. V usage is TRBV10-3 and J usage is TRBJ2-2, with 13 positions matching TRBD2. Losses at the gene ends were 6 bases for V and 2 bases for J; bases not matched to a gene: 9. Looked up from germline, CDR1 is ENHRY and CDR2 is SYGVKD. The CDR3 is 18 residues long.

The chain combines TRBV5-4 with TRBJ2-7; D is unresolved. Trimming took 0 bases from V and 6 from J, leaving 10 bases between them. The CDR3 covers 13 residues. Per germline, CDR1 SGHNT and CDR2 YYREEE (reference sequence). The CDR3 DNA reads TGTGCCAGCAGCTTGGACAGAAATCCCGAGCAGTACGTC. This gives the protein CASSLDRNPEQYV.

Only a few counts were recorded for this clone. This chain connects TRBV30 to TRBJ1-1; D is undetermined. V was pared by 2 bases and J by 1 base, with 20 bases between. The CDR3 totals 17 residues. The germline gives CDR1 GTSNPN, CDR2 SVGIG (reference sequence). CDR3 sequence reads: CAWSKDRTVSWNTEAFF. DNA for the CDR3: TGTGCCTGGAGTAAAGATCGAACAGTGTCTTGGAACACTGAAGCTTTCTTT.

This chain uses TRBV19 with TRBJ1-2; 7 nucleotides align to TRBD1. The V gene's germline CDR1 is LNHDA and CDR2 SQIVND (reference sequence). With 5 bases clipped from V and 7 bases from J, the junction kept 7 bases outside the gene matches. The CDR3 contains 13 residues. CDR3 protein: CASSVRDSSGYTF. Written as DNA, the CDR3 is TGTGCCAGTAGTGTCCGGGACAGCTCTGGCTACACCTTC.

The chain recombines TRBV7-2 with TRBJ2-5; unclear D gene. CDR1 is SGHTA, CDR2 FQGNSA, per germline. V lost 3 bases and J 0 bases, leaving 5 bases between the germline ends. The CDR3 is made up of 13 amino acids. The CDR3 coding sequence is TGTGCCAGCAGCTTCTCCTACCAAGAGACCCAGTACTTC. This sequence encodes CASSFSYQETQYF.

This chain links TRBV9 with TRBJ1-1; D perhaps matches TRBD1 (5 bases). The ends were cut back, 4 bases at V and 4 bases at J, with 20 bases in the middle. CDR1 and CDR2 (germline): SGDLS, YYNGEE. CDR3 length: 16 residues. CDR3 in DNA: TGTGCCAGCAGCCCATCCCAGGGAAGGGGTGGCACTGAAGCTTTCTTT. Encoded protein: CASSPSQGRGGTEAFF. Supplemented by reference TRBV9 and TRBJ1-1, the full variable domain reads DSGVTQTPKHLITATGQRVTLRCSPRSGDLSVYWYQQSLDQGLQFLIQYYNGEERAKGNILERFSAQQFPDLHSELNLSSLELGDSALYFCASSPSQGRGGTEAFFGQGTRLTVV.

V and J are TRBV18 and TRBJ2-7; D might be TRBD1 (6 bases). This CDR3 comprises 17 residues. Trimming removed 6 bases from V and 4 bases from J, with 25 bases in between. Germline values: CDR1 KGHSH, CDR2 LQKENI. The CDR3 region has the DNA TGTGCCAGCTCTCAGAGGATTGGGCAGGACAGTTTATACGAGCAGTACTTC. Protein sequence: CASSQRIGQDSLYEQYF.

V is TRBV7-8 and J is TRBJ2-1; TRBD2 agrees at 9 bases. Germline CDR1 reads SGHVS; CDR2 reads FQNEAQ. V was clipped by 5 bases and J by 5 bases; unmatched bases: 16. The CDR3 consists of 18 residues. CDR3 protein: CASSPRTRGGARHNEQFF. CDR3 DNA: TGTGCCAGCAGCCCACGGACTCGCGGGGGGGCTAGGCACAATGAGCAGTTCTTC.

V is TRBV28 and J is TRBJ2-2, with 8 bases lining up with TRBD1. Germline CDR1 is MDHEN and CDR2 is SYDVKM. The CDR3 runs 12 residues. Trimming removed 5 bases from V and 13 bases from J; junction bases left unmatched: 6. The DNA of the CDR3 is TGTGCCAGCAGTCGACAGGGGTTGGGGCTGTTTTTT. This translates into CASSRQGLGLFF.

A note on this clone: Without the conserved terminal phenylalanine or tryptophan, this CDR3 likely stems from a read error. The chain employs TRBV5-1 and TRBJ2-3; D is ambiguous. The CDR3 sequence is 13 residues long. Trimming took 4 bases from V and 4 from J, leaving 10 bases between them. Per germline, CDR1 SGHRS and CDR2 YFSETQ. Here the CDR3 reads CASSPHEADTQYS. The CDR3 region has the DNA TGCGCCAGCAGCCCCCATGAGGCAGATACGCAGTATTCT.

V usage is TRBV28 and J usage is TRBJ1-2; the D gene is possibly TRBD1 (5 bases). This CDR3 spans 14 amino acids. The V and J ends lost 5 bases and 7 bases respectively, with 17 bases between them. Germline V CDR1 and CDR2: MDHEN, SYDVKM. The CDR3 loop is CASSTREYLGGYTF. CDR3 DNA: TGTGCCAGCAGTACCAGGGAATACTTAGGTGGCTACACCTTC.

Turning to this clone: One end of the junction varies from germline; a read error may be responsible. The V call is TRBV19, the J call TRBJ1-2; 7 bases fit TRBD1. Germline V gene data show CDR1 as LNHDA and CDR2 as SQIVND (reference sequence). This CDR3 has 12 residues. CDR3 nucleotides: TGTACCAGCAGCCCCCAGGGGGAGGGCTACACCTTC. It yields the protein CTSSPQGEGYTF.